One sample yielded the 30 T cell receptor beta chains listed below, sequenced in a study of control samples from healthy donors and cancer patients. Clones were sequenced by immunoSEQ multiplex PCR, and TCRdb holds only the in-frame ones, with some missing. This table has over 100,000 clones, around 92% appearing once. Sequenced: blood. The receptors were sampled from a woman in her fifties or sixties in good health.

The chain has TRBV28 and TRBJ2-1; 8 nucleotides agree with TRBD2. This CDR3 spans 13 amino acids. V shed 5 bases, J shed 7 bases, and the junction held 4 bases outside the gene matches. The germline CDR1 and CDR2 sequences are MDHEN and SYDVKM. The CDR3 DNA reads TGTGCCAGCAGTATGGGACTAGGTAATGAGCAGTTCTTC. Translated: CASSMGLGNEQFF. Combining the CDR3 with reference TRBV28 and TRBJ2-1 gives the whole variable domain DVKVTQSSRYLVKRTGEKVFLECVQDMDHENMFWYRQDPGLGLRLIYFSYDVKMKEKGDIPEGYSVSREKKERFSLILESASTNQTSMYLCASSMGLGNEQFFGPGTRLTVL.

The chain links TRBV30 to TRBJ1-2; no definite D call. In germline, CDR1 is GTSNPN, CDR2 SVGIG (reference sequence). The CDR3 is made up of 12 amino acids. Between the trimmed V and J ends, which lost 3 bases and 4 bases, there was a span of 9 bases. CDR3 sequence: CAWSPTSYGYTF. As DNA, the CDR3 is TGTGCCTGGAGCCCCACCAGCTATGGCTACACCTTC. The variable domain in full, with the rest retrieved from reference TRBV30 and TRBJ1-2, is SQTIHQWPATLVQPVGSPLSLECTVEGTSNPNLYWYRQAAGRGLQLLFYSVGIGQISSEVPQNLSASRPQDRQFILSSKKLLLSDSGFYLCAWSPTSYGYTFGSGTRLTVV.

V usage is TRBV18 and J usage is TRBJ1-2; D uncertain. This CDR3 is 13 amino acids long. V shed 2 bases and J shed 8 bases, with 12 bases lying between them. Germline CDR1 is KGHSH and CDR2 is LQKENI. The CDR3 loop reads CASSPGQSGGYTF. The CDR3, as DNA: TGTGCCAGCTCACCAGGGCAGAGTGGGGGCTACACCTTC.

The chain has TRBV24-1 and TRBJ2-3; 14 positions agree with TRBD2. V was clipped by 10 bases and J by 5 bases; unmatched bases: 7. The CDR3 is made up of 15 amino acids. CDR1 KGHDR and CDR2 SFDVKD come from the germline V gene. The DNA of the CDR3 is TGTGCCACGGGCGGACTAGCGGGAGGCAAAGATACGCAGTATTTT. The encoded protein is CATGGLAGGKDTQYF.

CDR3 bases: TGTGCCAGCAGCCCCCTTTTTGCGGGAGCCCAAGAGACCCAGTACTTC. This gives the protein CASSPLFAGAQETQYF. The J gene is TRBJ2-5, the V gene TRBV7-6; 7 nucleotides line up with TRBD2. Germline CDR1 is SGHVS and CDR2 is FNYEAQ. This CDR3 spans 16 amino acids. Germline trimming cut 5 bases from V and 1 base from J; bases unmatched to any gene: 10. Using reference TRBV7-6 and TRBJ2-5 for the parts outside the CDR3, the full variable domain is GAGVSQSPRYKVTKRGQDVALRCDPISGHVSLYWYRQALGQGPEFLTYFNYEAQQDKSGLPNDRFSAERPEGSISTLTIQRTEQRDSAMYRCASSPLFAGAQETQYFGPGTRLLVL.

The chain joins TRBV9 to TRBJ2-1; unclear D gene. Trimming removed 0 bases at V and 0 bases at J, with 7 bases between. This CDR3 has 15 amino acids. Germline assignment: CDR1 SGDLS and CDR2 YYNGEE. The CDR3 DNA reads as TGTGCCAGCAGCGTAGGGCACGGCTCCTACAATGAGCAGTTCTTC. The encoded protein is CASSVGHGSYNEQFF.

V is TRBV5-6 and J is TRBJ2-1; D is uncertain. This CDR3 has 12 residues. Germline loops: CDR1 SGHDT, CDR2 YYEEEE. The V and J ends lost 0 bases and 7 bases respectively, with 5 bases between them. The CDR3 protein is CASSLAVNEQFF. As DNA, the CDR3 is TGTGCCAGCAGCTTGGCCGTTAATGAGCAGTTCTTC.

Here the CDR3 DNA reads TGTGGGGGAGGGAATAGCAATCAGCCCCAGCATTTT. Translated, it gives CGGGNSNQPQHF. V gene TRBV6-5 combines with J gene TRBJ1-5; D gene uncertain. Germline V CDR1 and CDR2: MNHEY, SVGAGI. This CDR3 is built from 12 residues.

The genes are TRBV5-1 and TRBJ2-5, with 7 bases lining up with TRBD1. The V and J ends lost 0 bases and 2 bases, in that order; junction bases with no gene match: 4. CDR1 SGHRS and CDR2 YFSETQ come from the germline V gene. The CDR3 sequence is 15 residues long. The CDR3 sequence is CASSLGDRDQETQYF. The CDR3 nucleotides are TGCGCCAGCAGCTTGGGCGACAGGGATCAAGAGACCCAGTACTTC.

The chain joins TRBV10-3 to TRBJ2-5, with a tentative D call TRBD1 (6 bases). The germline gives CDR1 ENHRY, CDR2 SYGVKD. V was trimmed by 10 bases and J by 2 bases, leaving 8 bases between them. CDR3 length: 11 residues. CDR3 nucleotides: TGTGCCACCGGACAGCAAGAGACCCAGTACTTC. Protein product: CATGQQETQYF.

The V and J genes are TRBV7-9 and TRBJ1-4, with a weak D call TRBD1 (6 bases). The V gene's germline CDR1 is SEHNR and CDR2 FQNEAQ (reference sequence). The CDR3 is 14 residues long. V lost 7 bases, J lost 4 bases, and 13 bases lay in between. The CDR3 nucleotides read TGTGCCAGCACTACCGACAGGTTTAATGAAAAACTGTTTTTT. This encodes CASTTDRFNEKLFF.

The CDR3 protein is CASSLEQGAAGANVLTF. DNA for the CDR3: TGTGCCAGCAGTTTGGAGCAGGGGGCGGCTGGGGCCAACGTCCTGACTTTC. The chain links TRBV27 to TRBJ2-6; TRBD1 aligns across 8 bases. This CDR3 has 17 amino acids. The V and J ends lost 3 bases and 2 bases, in that order; junction bases with no gene match: 6. Looked up from germline, CDR1 is MNHEY and CDR2 is SMNVEV (reference sequence).

The genes are TRBV19 and TRBJ1-1; D might be TRBD1 (5 bases). Germline V gene lookup returns CDR1 LNHDA and CDR2 SQIVND (reference sequence). This CDR3 has 14 amino acids. Trimming removed 0 bases from V and 10 bases from J, with 15 bases in between. CDR3: CASSIDHGASRAFF. The DNA for the CDR3 is TGTGCCAGTAGTATAGATCACGGGGCCAGCAGAGCTTTCTTT.

V gene TRBV5-1 combines with J gene TRBJ2-5; D is uncertain. V dropped 2 bases and J dropped 0 bases, with 11 bases sitting between them. The CDR3 spans 15 residues. Germline CDR1 SGHRS, CDR2 YFSETQ. CDR3: CASSLGPQNQETQYF. CDR3 DNA sequence: TGCGCCAGCAGCTTAGGACCCCAGAACCAAGAGACCCAGTACTTC.

The chain recombines TRBV25-1 with TRBJ1-1, with D uncertain. Trimming removed 0 bases at V and 11 bases at J, with 7 bases between. The CDR3 runs 11 residues. Germline CDR1 reads MGHDK; CDR2 reads SYGVNS. This CDR3 is CASSEYGRAFF. CDR3 coding DNA: TGTGCCAGCAGTGAATATGGGCGGGCTTTCTTT.

This chain uses TRBV19 with TRBJ1-1, with D tentatively TRBD1 (6 bases). From germline, CDR1 is LNHDA and CDR2 SQIVND (reference sequence). The CDR3 spans 14 residues. V was pared by 5 bases and J by 8 bases, with 18 bases between. In nucleotides, the CDR3 is TGTGCCAGTAGTCCACGGGGGGCTGGGGTAGAAGCTTTCTTT. It is translated as CASSPRGAGVEAFF.

This clone has just one count. The DNA of the CDR3 is TGTGCCACCAGTGACCCCAACAGGGGCGCAGAGACCCAGTACTTC. Translation: CATSDPNRGAETQYF. This chain uses TRBV24-1 with TRBJ2-5, with 7 nucleotides matching TRBD1. The CDR3 runs 15 residues. Germline trimming cut 4 bases from V and 4 bases from J; bases unmatched to any gene: 8. Germline-derived CDR1 and CDR2 are KGHDR and SFDVKD.

The chain employs TRBV18 and TRBJ2-3; unclear D gene. V was pared by 2 bases and J by 6 bases, with 3 bases between. CDR3 size: 11 residues. The germline gives CDR1 KGHSH, CDR2 LQKENI. The CDR3 nucleotides read TGTGCCAGCTCACCAGGGGATACGCAGTATTTT. It translates to CASSPGDTQYF. The complete variable domain, with remaining parts taken from reference TRBV18 and TRBJ2-3, reads NAGVMQNPRHLVRRRGQEARLRCSPMKGHSHVYWYRQLPEEGLKFMVYLQKENIIDESGMPKERFSAEFPKEGPSILRIQQVVRGDSAAYFCASSPGDTQYFGPGTRLTVL.

The chain employs TRBV30 and TRBJ2-7; D assignment may be TRBD1 or TRBD2 (5 bases each). V lost 0 bases to trimming and J lost 6 bases, with 9 bases between them. CDR1 and CDR2 (germline): GTSNPN, SVGIG (reference sequence). This CDR3 has 12 amino acids. CDR3 bases: TGTGCCTGGAGTGTGGGTGGGGGCGAGCAGTACTTC. Translated: CAWSVGGGEQYF.

V and J are TRBV19 and TRBJ1-1, with TRBD1 as a possible D gene (5 bases). The V and J ends lost 7 bases and 4 bases respectively, with 10 bases between them. The CDR3 extends over 12 amino acids. Germline CDR1 is LNHDA and CDR2 is SQIVND (reference sequence). This CDR3 reads CASNVRGTEAFF. The CDR3, as DNA: TGTGCCAGTAACGTTAGGGGCACTGAAGCTTTCTTT. The variable domain in full, with the rest retrieved from reference TRBV19 and TRBJ1-1, is DGGITQSPKYLFRKEGQNVTLSCEQNLNHDAMYWYRQDPGQGLRLIYYSQIVNDFQKGDIAEGYSVSREKKESFPLTVTSAQKNPTAFYLCASNVRGTEAFFGQGTRLTVV.

This chain links TRBV5-1 with TRBJ2-3; 7 bases align to TRBD2. Trimming cost V 7 bases and J 5 bases; bases outside gene matches: 16. Germline loops: CDR1 SGHRS, CDR2 YFSETQ. The length of the CDR3 is 16 residues. Here the CDR3 DNA reads TGCGCCAGCTCCCCGGACGGCGGGGGTGCTGGAGATACGCAGTATTTT. Its protein product is CASSPDGGGAGDTQYF.

V usage is TRBV4-1 and J usage is TRBJ2-3; 9 bases are shared with TRBD2. Trimming took 6 bases from V and 2 from J; bases not matched to a gene: 6. The CDR3 extends over 15 amino acids. Germline assignment: CDR1 MGHRA and CDR2 YSYEKL. CDR3 sequence (DNA): TGCGCCAGCAGGCGAACTAGCGGGTCCACAGATACGCAGTATTTT. Translation gives CASRRTSGSTDTQYF.

This clone appeared once. The gene calls are TRBV7-9 and TRBJ1-5; D remains unclear. CDR3 length: 14 amino acids. The V end lost 1 base, the J end lost 6 bases, and 10 bases lay between the germline ends. From germline, CDR1 is SEHNR and CDR2 FQNEAQ (reference sequence). In nucleotides, the CDR3 is TGTGCCAGCAGCTTAGGTTCCCATAGTCAGCCCCAGCATTTT. It is translated as CASSLGSHSQPQHF.

J is TRBJ1-1 and V is TRBV5-1, with 7 bases aligning to TRBD1. V gave up 4 bases and J gave up 4 bases; unmatched junction bases: 4. The CDR3 has 13 residues. Per germline, CDR1 SGHRS and CDR2 YFSETQ. CDR3 coding DNA: TGCGCCAGCAGCCCCGGGACAGCCACTGAAGCTTTCTTT. This codes for CASSPGTATEAFF.

The CDR3 sequence: CASSFTPKAFF. CDR3 in DNA: TGTGCCAGCAGCTTCACTCCGAAAGCTTTCTTT. This chain links TRBV5-8 with TRBJ1-1; D uncertain. Germline V gives CDR1 SGHTS, CDR2 YDEGEE. The CDR3 is 11 amino acids. V dropped 2 bases and J dropped 9 bases, with 8 bases sitting between them.

The V and J genes are TRBV27 and TRBJ2-7; 8 bases agree with TRBD2. J lost 0 bases, V lost 3 bases, and 7 bases had no gene match. Germline CDR1 MNHEY, CDR2 SMNVEV (reference sequence). This CDR3 is built from 16 residues. This CDR3 is CASSFSSGLISYEQYF. The CDR3 bases are TGTGCCAGCAGTTTCTCTAGCGGGCTAATCTCCTACGAGCAGTACTTC.

The J gene is TRBJ2-7, the V gene TRBV28, with 10 bases fitting TRBD2. Per the germline V gene, CDR1 is MDHEN and CDR2 is SYDVKM. Trimming at V came to 5 bases and at J to 0 bases, leaving 7 bases not matched to a gene. The CDR3 is 16 amino acids. CDR3 sequence (DNA): TGTGCCAGCAGTACACAAGCGGGAGGGTACTCCTACGAGCAGTACTTC. It translates to CASSTQAGGYSYEQYF. Full variable domain (outside the CDR3, taken from reference TRBV28 and TRBJ2-7): DVKVTQSSRYLVKRTGEKVFLECVQDMDHENMFWYRQDPGLGLRLIYFSYDVKMKEKGDIPEGYSVSREKKERFSLILESASTNQTSMYLCASSTQAGGYSYEQYFGPGTRLTVT.

The chain joins TRBV10-2 to TRBJ2-7; D may be TRBD1 (6 bases). CDR3 length: 15 amino acids. CDR1 and CDR2 from the germline V gene are WSHSY and SAAADI. Trimming cost V 0 bases and J 2 bases, with 11 bases left between them. The CDR3 reads CASSESFGGPYEQYF. In nucleotides, the CDR3 is TGCGCCAGCAGTGAGTCATTTGGGGGCCCCTACGAGCAGTACTTC.

The J gene is TRBJ2-6, the V gene TRBV6-1, with 10 bases identical to TRBD1. The CDR3 sequence is 19 residues long. Losses at the gene ends were 3 bases for V and 0 bases for J; bases not matched to a gene: 8. CDR1 and CDR2 (germline): MNHNS, SASEGT. The CDR3 region is CASSDPTGGLGSGANVLTF. Here the CDR3 DNA reads TGTGCCAGCAGTGACCCGACAGGGGGCCTCGGCTCTGGGGCCAACGTCCTGACTTTC.

The rearrangement joins TRBV11-3 to TRBJ1-1; possible D gene TRBD1, 5 bases. This CDR3 has 14 residues. Germline V gene sequence: CDR1 SGHNT, CDR2 YENEEA. With 3 bases removed from V and 1 base from J, the gap between germline ends came to 9 bases. In DNA, the CDR3 is TGTGCCAGCAGCTTCCGGGGCTCGAACACTGAAGCTTTCTTT. Protein product: CASSFRGSNTEAFF.